The entry that follows covers one TCR beta chain sequence. The antigen is undetermined. The time point here: after dendritic cell vaccination, including at tumor progression/relapse. This sample is part of a study of glioma-infiltrating T cells after dendritic cell vaccination. Study overall: Treatment, given 2003 to 2012, was autologous tumor lysate-pulsed dendritic cell vaccination. Patients received three intradermal dendritic cell vaccine injections at biweekly intervals. The study's findings and limits: The cohort had few patients with full blood and tumor sets. Higher TCR clonality did not directly relate to longer survival.

TCRdb keeps only in-frame clones here, not all; method: immunoSEQ multiplex PCR. The table includes 70,000 to 100,000 clones, roughly four fifths detected once. The CDR3 has 15 amino acids. The V gene's germline CDR1 is SGHRS and CDR2 YFSETQ. V was pared by 0 bases and J by 8 bases, with 15 bases between. The source is a human donor with glioblastoma. The sequencing here drew on blood, taken after dendritic cell vaccination. V and J are TRBV5-1 and TRBJ1-3; D is uncertain. The CDR3 nucleotides read TGCGCCAGCAGCTTGGGCGGGTTGGGAGGAGACACCATATATTTT. Translation: CASSLGGLGGDTIYF.